This is a list of T cell receptor beta chains from one sample in a study of T cell changes during pregnancy in multiple sclerosis. Repertoires were generated with immunoSEQ multiplex PCR, while TCRdb's copy carries only in-frame clones and drops some. The table records about 20,000 clones, over 65% of them present only once. The sample in question was CD8+ T cells from peripheral blood mononuclear cells, obtained after pregnancy. Receptors originate from a female donor with multiple sclerosis, enrolled in a pregnancy study. Both conserved end residues are part of each CDR3. The D gene is left open where the match is weak. Where a row states a size, it is once, few, many or the class of an expanded clone; other rows omit it.

CDR3	DNA	D	V	J	size
CSVVVDREYQPQHF	TGCAGCGTTGTAGTGGACAGGGAGTATCAGCCCCAGCATTTT	TRBD1	TRBV29-1	TRBJ1-5	NA
CASSESAGGQGTDTQYF	TGTGCCAGCAGTGAGTCGGCGGGGGGGCAGGGCACAGATACGCAGTATTTT	TRBD2	TRBV6-1	TRBJ2-3	NA
CASSAGGSSGANVLTF	TGTGCCAGCAGTGCGGGGGGGAGCTCTGGGGCCAACGTCCTGACTTTC	TRBD2	TRBV6-4	TRBJ2-6	few
CASSPNRDNYGYTF	TGTGCCAGCAGCCCAAATCGGGATAACTATGGCTACACCTTC	NA	TRBV5-4	TRBJ1-2	NA
CASSSRPEREWNTGELFF	TGTGCCAGCAGCTCCCGTCCTGAGCGGGAGTGGAACACCGGGGAGCTGTTTTTT	TRBD2	TRBV28	TRBJ2-2	NA
CASSPRLRLETQYF	TGTGCCAGCAGCCCCCGCCTCCGGTTAGAGACCCAGTACTTC	NA	TRBV9	TRBJ2-5	NA
CASSDRAGSTDTQYF	TGTGCCAGCAGTGACAGGGCGGGGTCAACAGATACGCAGTATTTT	NA	TRBV6-4	TRBJ2-3	once
CASSYENEQFF	TGTGCCAGCAGTTACGAGAATGAGCAGTTCTTC	NA	TRBV6-5	TRBJ2-1	NA
CASSTHKLGQETQYF	TGTGCCAGCAGCACCCACAAGCTCGGGCAAGAGACCCAGTACTTC	NA	TRBV9	TRBJ2-5	medium-sized
CASSYAAGAAEAFF	TGTGCCAGCAGTTACGCAGCAGGGGCGGCCGAAGCTTTCTTT	NA	TRBV6-5	TRBJ1-1	NA
CASTRLAALPYEQYF	TGTGCCAGCACCAGATTAGCGGCCCTTCCCTACGAGCAGTACTTC	NA	TRBV7-9	TRBJ2-7	NA
CASRKAGASSYNEQFF	TGTGCCAGCAGGAAGGCAGGGGCATCGTCCTACAATGAGCAGTTCTTC	NA	TRBV28	TRBJ2-1	NA
CASSSGQYYGYTF	TGTGCCAGCAGTTCGGGACAGTACTATGGCTACACCTTC	TRBD1	TRBV27	TRBJ1-2	NA
CASSPGGTATNEKLFF	TGTGCCAGCAGTCCAGGGGGAACCGCAACTAATGAAAAACTGTTTTTT	TRBD1	TRBV27	TRBJ1-4	NA
CASSPTGGANYGYTF	TGTGCCAGCAGTCCCACAGGGGGCGCAAACTATGGCTACACCTTC	TRBD1	TRBV6-4	TRBJ1-2	NA
CASSRTLSSGNTIYF	TGCGCCAGCAGCCGGACACTCAGCTCTGGAAACACCATATATTTT	NA	TRBV4-3	TRBJ1-3	NA
CASSLTPSVTEAFF	TGCGCCAGCAGCCTGACACCCTCGGTCACTGAAGCTTTCTTT	NA	TRBV5-1	TRBJ1-1	NA
CASRPGTGGGQPQHF	TGTGCCAGCCGTCCCGGGACAGGGGGCGGGCAGCCCCAGCATTTT	TRBD1	TRBV6-1	TRBJ1-5	few
CSARGDYEQYF	TGCAGTGCTAGAGGCGACTACGAGCAGTACTTC	NA	TRBV20-1	TRBJ2-7	NA
CASRPSGLAGATYEQYF	TGTGCCAGTAGGCCCTCGGGACTAGCGGGAGCTACCTACGAGCAGTACTTC	TRBD2	TRBV19	TRBJ2-7	once
CAISAVEGATDTQYF	TGTGCCATCAGTGCCGTGGAGGGGGCAACAGATACGCAGTATTTT	NA	TRBV10-3	TRBJ2-3	NA
CASSEGRITEAFF	TGTGCCAGCAGTGAGGGGAGGATCACTGAAGCTTTCTTT	NA	TRBV28	TRBJ1-1	once
CASSYLAVDNEQFF	TGTGCCAGCAGCTACCTAGCGGTTGACAATGAGCAGTTCTTC	TRBD2	TRBV2	TRBJ2-1	NA
CASSTDRDRGTDTQYF	TGTGCCAGTAGTACGGACCGGGACAGGGGGACCGATACGCAGTATTTT	TRBD1	TRBV19	TRBJ2-3	NA
CASSVMGVGGTEAFF	TGTGCCAGCAGCGTCATGGGAGTGGGGGGCACTGAAGCTTTCTTT	NA	TRBV9	TRBJ1-1	few
CASSLGGLAGYEQFF	TGTGCCAGCAGCTTAGGGGGACTAGCGGGGTATGAGCAGTTCTTC	TRBD2	TRBV7-3	TRBJ2-1	few
CASKRTEFYEQYF	TGTGCCAGCAAGCGGACAGAATTCTACGAGCAGTACTTC	NA	TRBV27	TRBJ2-7	NA
CASSLGQDVGELFF	TGTGCCAGCAGCTTAGGTCAGGATGTCGGGGAGCTGTTTTTT	NA	TRBV11-2	TRBJ2-2	NA
CASSAQGRTEAFF	TGTGCCAGCAGCGCTCAGGGTCGCACTGAAGCTTTCTTT	NA	TRBV6-5	TRBJ1-1	NA
CASNDRGGSEYGYTF	TGTGCCAGCAACGACCGGGGAGGGAGTGAATATGGCTACACCTTC	NA	TRBV7-9	TRBJ1-2	NA
CASSQERGDGLTEAFF	TGCGCCAGCAGCCAAGAGCGAGGAGACGGTTTAACTGAAGCTTTCTTT	NA	TRBV4-3	TRBJ1-1	once
CASSLGDRNTEAFF	TGTGCCAGCAGCTTAGGCGACAGAAACACTGAAGCTTTCTTT	NA	TRBV7-8	TRBJ1-1	NA
CAPTSWSYEQYF	TGCGCCCCGACTAGCTGGTCGTACGAGCAGTACTTC	TRBD2	TRBV23-1	TRBJ2-7	once
CASSIGLGGLSTEAFF	TGTGCCAGTAGTATCGGCTTGGGGGGTCTGAGCACTGAAGCTTTCTTT	NA	TRBV19	TRBJ1-1	NA
CASSDSEDRANEQFF	TGTGCCAGCAGTGACTCAGAAGACAGGGCCAATGAGCAGTTCTTC	TRBD1	TRBV6-4	TRBJ2-1	NA
CASSQETGTSVQETQYF	TGTGCCAGCAGCCAAGAAACCGGGACTAGCGTACAAGAGACCCAGTACTTC	TRBD2	TRBV4-2	TRBJ2-5	NA
CASSTSGDGLFF	TGTGCCAGCAGTACTAGCGGAGACGGGCTGTTTTTT	TRBD2	TRBV28	TRBJ2-2	NA
CASSLAADQPQHF	TGTGCCAGCAGTTTAGCGGCCGATCAGCCCCAGCATTTT	NA	TRBV27	TRBJ1-5	few
CASSTDREGSYEQYF	TGTGCCAGCAGTACTGACAGGGAAGGGTCCTACGAGCAGTACTTC	TRBD1	TRBV2	TRBJ2-7	NA
CASSFEGQDYNEQFF	TGTGCCAGCAGCTTCGAGGGACAGGACTACAATGAGCAGTTCTTC	TRBD1	TRBV5-8	TRBJ2-1	few